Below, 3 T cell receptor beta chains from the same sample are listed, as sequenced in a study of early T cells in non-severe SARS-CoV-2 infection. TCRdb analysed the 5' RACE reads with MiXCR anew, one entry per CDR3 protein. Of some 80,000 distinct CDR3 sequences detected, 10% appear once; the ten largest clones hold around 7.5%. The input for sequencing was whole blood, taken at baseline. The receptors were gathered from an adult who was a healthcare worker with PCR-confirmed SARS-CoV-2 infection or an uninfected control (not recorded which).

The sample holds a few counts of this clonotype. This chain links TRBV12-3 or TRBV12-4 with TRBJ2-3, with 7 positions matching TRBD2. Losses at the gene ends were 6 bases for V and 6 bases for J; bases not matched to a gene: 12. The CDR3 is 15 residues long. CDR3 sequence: CASRRSLTGGDTQYF. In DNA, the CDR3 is TGTGCCAGCAGGCGCTCGTTGACCGGGGGGGATACGCAGTATTTT.

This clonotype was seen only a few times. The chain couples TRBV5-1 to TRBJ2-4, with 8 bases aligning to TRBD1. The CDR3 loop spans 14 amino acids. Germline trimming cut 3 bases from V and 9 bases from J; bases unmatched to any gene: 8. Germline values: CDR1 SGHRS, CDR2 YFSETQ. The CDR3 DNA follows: TGCGCCAGCAGCTCTCGACAGGGGTTGGGCATTCAGTACTTC. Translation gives CASSSRQGLGIQYF.

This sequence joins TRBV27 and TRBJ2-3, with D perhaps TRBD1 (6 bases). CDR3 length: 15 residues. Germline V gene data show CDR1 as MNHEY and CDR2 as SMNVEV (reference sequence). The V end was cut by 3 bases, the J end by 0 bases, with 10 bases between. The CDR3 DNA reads TGTGCCAGCAGTTTCAGGGGAAGAAGCACAGATACGCAGTATTTT. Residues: CASSFRGRSTDTQYF.